One T cell receptor (beta chain) is described in this entry. What it recognizes is unknown. The data originate from a study of cytomegalovirus exposure and HLA in healthy donors. Libraries were prepared by immunoSEQ multiplex PCR; TCRdb keeps only in-frame clonotypes and omits some of them. Among hundreds of thousands of clones listed, roughly nine tenths were seen once. This CDR3 comprises 14 residues. The germline gives CDR1 MDHEN, CDR2 SYDVKM. J lost 3 bases, V lost 2 bases, and 3 bases had no gene match. Study-wide points: Cytomegalovirus association was listed for 150 to 200 TCR beta chains.

The TCR sequence derives from a man younger than 35 in good health and CMV-seropositive. The gene calls are TRBV28 and TRBJ2-7; 8 positions agree with TRBD2. Sequenced material: PBMCs. The CDR3 DNA is TGTGCCAGCAGTTTAGGCGGGAGGAACTACGAGCAGTACTTC. Encoded protein: CASSLGGRNYEQYF.